The T cell receptor beta chain under discussion was sequenced for a study of blood T cell repertoires in COVID-19. Turning to the study itself: T cells, B-cell-depleted T cells, or PBMCs supplied cDNA or gDNA.

Sequencing was performed with immunoSEQ multiplex PCR; in TCRdb, only in-frame clones are kept and a portion is missing. Among some 230,000 clones listed, roughly 81% were seen once. The sample was peripheral blood. This clonotype was sampled from a man aged 35 to 55 with acute or convalescent COVID-19.

The chain's CDR3 is CASSSDRSTYEQYF. The DNA of the CDR3 is TGTGCCAGCAGCAGTGACCGGAGTACCTACGAGCAGTACTTC. This chain connects TRBV7-9 to TRBJ2-7; D uncertain. This CDR3 is 14 amino acids long. Germline lookup yields CDR1 SEHNR and CDR2 FQNEAQ (reference sequence). V lost 5 bases to trimming and J lost 2 bases, with 13 bases between them.